This is a list of T cell receptor beta chains from one sample in a study of cytomegalovirus exposure and HLA in healthy donors. Some clones are missing from TCRdb's copy, which holds only in-frame ones; the method was immunoSEQ multiplex PCR. The sample holds approximately 62,000 clones, approximately 90% seen once. Sequencing used PBMCs. Receptors originate from a woman under 30 in good health and CMV-seronegative. Both conserved end residues are part of each CDR3. The D gene is left open where the match is weak. Clone size is stated in some rows and not others, as once, few, many or a class when expanded.

>once|.|TRBV13|TRBJ2-7
TGTGCCAGCAGCTTAGAGGCGAGGGAGCAGTACTTC
CASSLEAREQYF
>few|.|TRBV2|TRBJ1-6
TGTGCCAGCAGTACTCCCGCCCGTTTGGATTCACCCCTCCACTTT
CASSTPARLDSPLHF
>.|.|TRBV5-8|TRBJ2-7
TGTGCCAGCAGCTCTTTAGCCGAGCAGTACTTC
CASSSLAEQYF
>.|.|TRBV7-2|TRBJ1-5
TGTGCCAGCAGCTTAGTGGGGCCGGGTCAGCCCCAGCATTTT
CASSLVGPGQPQHF
>.|.|TRBV28|TRBJ1-2
TGTGCCAGCACTACCAGAGGGCAGGTAGGAGGCTACACCTTC
CASTTRGQVGGYTF
>.|.|TRBV19|TRBJ2-7
TGTGCCAGTAGTAACGCGGGAACCTACGAGCAGTACTTC
CASSNAGTYEQYF
>.|.|TRBV5-1|TRBJ2-3
TGCGCCAGCAGCCTGGGAGCTAGCACGCAGTATTTT
CASSLGASTQYF
>.|.|TRBV19|TRBJ2-1
TGTGCCAGTAGTATAGCGGCAGGGGGGAATGAGCAGTTCTTC
CASSIAAGGNEQFF
>once|.|TRBV6-1|TRBJ2-7
TGTGCCAGCATTGGTGCAGGGAAGAGCTCCTACGAGCAGTACTTC
CASIGAGKSSYEQYF
>.|.|TRBV4-3|TRBJ1-1
TGCGCCAGCAGCCAAGATCCGTCCCCTCAGACTGAAGCTTTCTTT
CASSQDPSPQTEAFF
>.|.|TRBV30|TRBJ1-5
TGTGCCTGGAGTCGGGGGGGTGGGGGTCAGCCCCAGCATTTT
CAWSRGGGGQPQHF
>few|.|TRBV2|TRBJ2-7
TGTGCCAGCAGTGATAGTCAGGGTCTCGACGAGCAGTACTTC
CASSDSQGLDEQYF
>.|.|TRBV30|TRBJ2-7
TGTGCCTGGAATTATGGGACCAGGGCGGGGGAGCAGTACTTC
CAWNYGTRAGEQYF
>.|TRBD2|TRBV14|TRBJ2-5
TGTGCCAGCAGCCAAGAGCGGCGGGAGGTGATAGAGACCCAGTACTTC
CASSQERREVIETQYF
>.|.|TRBV7-9|TRBJ1-2
TGTGCCAGCAGTGATAGGGGAGGATACGGCTACACCTTC
CASSDRGGYGYTF
>few|TRBD2|TRBV29-1|TRBJ2-1
TGCAGCGTCCGGACTAGCGGGAATGAGCAGTTCTTC
CSVRTSGNEQFF
>few|.|TRBV28|TRBJ2-7
TGTGCCAGCACCTTGGACTCAGCCTACGAGCAGTACTTC
CASTLDSAYEQYF
>.|.|TRBV6-6|TRBJ1-2
TGTGCCAGCACCGGACGGGACAAGAAAATCTATGGCTACACCTTC
CASTGRDKKIYGYTF
>.|.|TRBV5-5|TRBJ1-1
TGTGCCAGCAGCTTATCGGATGGGGACTACACTGAAGCTTTCTTT
CASSLSDGDYTEAFF
>.|TRBD2|TRBV4-3|TRBJ2-7
TGCGCCAGCAGCCCCGGCTCGGGGCTAGCGGGAGCCTACGAGCAGTACTTC
CASSPGSGLAGAYEQYF
>.|.|TRBV4-1|TRBJ1-1
TGCGCCAGCAGCCAAGATCACAGGCGTATTGAAGCTTTCTTT
CASSQDHRRIEAFF
>.|.|TRBV6-5|TRBJ1-1
TGTGCCAGCAGCAAAACGGAGGGGCTGGCTTTCTTT
CASSKTEGLAFF
>.|TRBD2|TRBV5-1|TRBJ2-5
TGCGCCAGCAGCTTGGGGGGGGGACTACAAGAGACCCAGTACTTC
CASSLGGGLQETQYF
>.|.|TRBV27|TRBJ2-5
TGTGCCAGCAGTTTCCTAGGCAATCAAGAGACCCAGTACTTC
CASSFLGNQETQYF
>.|TRBD1|TRBV6-1|TRBJ1-5
TGTGCCAGCAGTGGGAGGGGGCCCGATCAGCCCCAGCATTTT
CASSGRGPDQPQHF
>.|TRBD2|TRBV4-1|TRBJ2-7
TGCGCCAGCAGCCAACCACCGGGGGGGCAGGGAAAGAAGCGGCAGTACTTC
CASSQPPGGQGKKRQYF
>.|.|TRBV27|TRBJ2-7
TGTGCCAGCAGCCTAAAGGGGGAGTACTACGAGCAGTACTTC
CASSLKGEYYEQYF
>.|TRBD1|TRBV6-1|TRBJ2-7
TGTGCCAGCACCGCCTCCTGGACAGGGGAAAAGCAGTACTTC
CASTASWTGEKQYF
>.|.|TRBV5-1|TRBJ2-7
TGCGCCAGCAGCTTCCGGGGGGCTAGCTCCTACGAGCAGTACTTC
CASSFRGASSYEQYF
>.|.|TRBV6-6|TRBJ1-1
TGTGCCAGCAGTCCAAACAGGGTCAACACTGAAGCTTTCTTT
CASSPNRVNTEAFF
>.|TRBD2|TRBV5-1|TRBJ2-7
TGCGCCAGCAGCGGGCTAGCGGGAGCCCTCTCCTACGAGCAGTACTTC
CASSGLAGALSYEQYF
>.|TRBD1|TRBV5-1|TRBJ1-1
TGCGCCAGCAGCCGATACAGGGGAATGGCTGAAGCTTTCTTT
CASSRYRGMAEAFF
>.|.|TRBV9|TRBJ1-3
TGTGCCAGCAGCGTAGGGCAGGGCCCCAACTCTGGAAACACCATATATTTT
CASSVGQGPNSGNTIYF
>.|.|TRBV7-8|TRBJ1-2
TGTGCCAGCAGCTCAAACAGGGTACCAACCGGCTATGGCTACACCTTC
CASSSNRVPTGYGYTF
>.|TRBD2|TRBV10-3|TRBJ2-7
TGTGCCATCAGTTCTAGCGGGGGGCTAGCCTACGAGCAGTACTTC
CAISSSGGLAYEQYF
>.|.|TRBV2|TRBJ1-2
TGTGCCAGCGAACAGTCTAACTATGGCTACACCTTC
CASEQSNYGYTF
>once|.|TRBV6-5|TRBJ2-6
TGTGCCAGCAGTTCCCTAGGAGCTGGGGCCAACGTCCTGACTTTC
CASSSLGAGANVLTF
>once|.|TRBV7-2|TRBJ1-2
TGTGCCAGCAGCTTAGCGGAGAGGGGGGGCTACACCTTC
CASSLAERGGYTF
>.|TRBD1|TRBV30|TRBJ2-7
TGTGCCTGGAGCGGACAGGGAGCCTACGAGCAGTACTTC
CAWSGQGAYEQYF
>.|TRBD2|TRBV6-5|TRBJ2-2
TGTGCCAGCAGTTACGGGCTAGCGGCGAACACCGGGGAGCTGTTTTTT
CASSYGLAANTGELFF
>.|TRBD2|TRBV11-2|TRBJ2-1
TGTGCCAGCAGCTTAGTACCGGCTCAGCCGGGGGGGAACAATGAGCAGTTCTTC
CASSLVPAQPGGNNEQFF
>.|.|TRBV19|TRBJ1-5
TGTGCCAGTAGTGACAGACACTATAGCAATCAGCCCCAGCATTTT
CASSDRHYSNQPQHF
>.|TRBD1|TRBV28|TRBJ1-1
TGTGCCAGCAATGCTAGGACAGGGGAGACTGAAGCTTTCTTT
CASNARTGETEAFF
>.|.|TRBV18|TRBJ1-1
TGTGCCAGCTCAATGACAGAGAACACTGAAGCTTTCTTT
CASSMTENTEAFF
>.|.|TRBV5-1|TRBJ2-5
TGCGCCAGCAGCTTGACGAGGCCTGGGGAGACCCAGTACTTC
CASSLTRPGETQYF